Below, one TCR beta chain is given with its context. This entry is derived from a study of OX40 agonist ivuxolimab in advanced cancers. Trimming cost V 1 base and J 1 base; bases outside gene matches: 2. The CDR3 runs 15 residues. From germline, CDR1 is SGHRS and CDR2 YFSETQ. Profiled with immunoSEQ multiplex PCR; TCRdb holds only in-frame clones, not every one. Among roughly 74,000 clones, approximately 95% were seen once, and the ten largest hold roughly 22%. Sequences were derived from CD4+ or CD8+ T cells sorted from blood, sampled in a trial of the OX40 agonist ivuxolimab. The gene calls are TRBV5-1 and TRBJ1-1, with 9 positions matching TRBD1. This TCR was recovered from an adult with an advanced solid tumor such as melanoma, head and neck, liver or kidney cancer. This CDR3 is CASSLTGGSNTEAFF. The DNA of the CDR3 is TGCGCCAGCAGCTTGACAGGGGGCTCGAACACTGAAGCTTTCTTT.